A selection of T cell receptor beta chains follows, all from one sample in a study of cytomegalovirus exposure and HLA in healthy donors. Repertoires were generated with immunoSEQ multiplex PCR, while TCRdb's copy carries only in-frame clones and drops some. The sample consists of more than 85,000 clones, about 63% of them appearing once. The sequenced sample was PBMCs. These receptors originate from a woman aged 25 to 39 in good health and CMV-seronegative. Both conserved end residues are part of each CDR3. The order of the fields is clone size, J gene, V gene, D gene, CDR3 DNA, CDR3 protein. A D gene is named only where the DNA matches it firmly. Size values are once, few and many counts, or a class for expanded clones, and some rows have none.

size: NA
J: TRBJ2-1
V: TRBV5-1
D: TRBD2
DNA: TGCGCCAGCAGCTTACTAGCGGGAGTATACAATGAGCAGTTCTTC
CDR3: CASSLLAGVYNEQFF

size: NA
J: TRBJ2-7
V: TRBV28
D: TRBD1
DNA: TGTGCCAGCTTTACACAGGGGGCTGGAGAGCAGTACTTC
CDR3: CASFTQGAGEQYF

size: few
J: TRBJ1-1
V: TRBV5-1
D: NA
DNA: TGCGCCAGCAGCGGGGGGAGGAACACTGAAGCTTTCTTT
CDR3: CASSGGRNTEAFF

size: NA
J: TRBJ1-1
V: TRBV5-6
D: TRBD1
DNA: TGTGCCAGCAGCTTACGGGACAGAGCTACTGAAGCTTTCTTT
CDR3: CASSLRDRATEAFF

size: NA
J: TRBJ2-7
V: TRBV30
D: NA
DNA: TGTGCCTGGAGAACGGGTGACTACGAGCAGTACTTC
CDR3: CAWRTGDYEQYF

size: NA
J: TRBJ1-1
V: TRBV18
D: NA
DNA: TGTGCCAGCTCACCTGACGGGGGGAACACTGAAGCTTTCTTT
CDR3: CASSPDGGNTEAFF

size: NA
J: TRBJ2-1
V: TRBV5-1
D: TRBD2
DNA: TGCGCCAGCAGCTTGGGTCTAGCGGGAACGAATGAGCAGTTCTTC
CDR3: CASSLGLAGTNEQFF

size: NA
J: TRBJ1-2
V: TRBV6-1
D: NA
DNA: TGTGCCAGCAATGATCGTTTGCGTGGGGGCGGAGGCTACACCTTC
CDR3: CASNDRLRGGGGYTF

size: NA
J: TRBJ1-1
V: TRBV7-9
D: NA
DNA: TGTGCCAGCAGCTTAATCCCTAACTCGGGGGACACTGAAGCTTTCTTT
CDR3: CASSLIPNSGDTEAFF

size: NA
J: TRBJ1-3
V: TRBV6-6
D: NA
DNA: TGTGCCAGCAGTTTAGAGAGCGGAAACACCATATATTTT
CDR3: CASSLESGNTIYF

size: few
J: TRBJ1-5
V: TRBV29-1
D: NA
DNA: TGCAGCGTTGAATCGACAGGAGATAGCAATCAGCCCCAGCATTTT
CDR3: CSVESTGDSNQPQHF

size: NA
J: TRBJ1-2
V: TRBV6-1
D: NA
DNA: TGTGCCAGCAGTGAGCGGGGGCTTTTTGGAGCTAACTATGGCTACACCTTC
CDR3: CASSERGLFGANYGYTF

size: NA
J: TRBJ1-1
V: TRBV29-1
D: NA
DNA: TGCAGCGTTGGAAACAATCCGAACACTGAAGCTTTCTTT
CDR3: CSVGNNPNTEAFF

size: NA
J: TRBJ2-1
V: TRBV7-9
D: TRBD2
DNA: TGTGCCAGCAGCTTACGGACTAGCGGGGGCCCCAGGGAGCAGTTCTTC
CDR3: CASSLRTSGGPREQFF

size: NA
J: TRBJ2-3
V: TRBV7-3
D: NA
DNA: TGTGCCAGCAGCATGGGGGCCGCAGATACGCAGTATTTT
CDR3: CASSMGAADTQYF

size: NA
J: TRBJ2-1
V: TRBV7-9
D: NA
DNA: TGTGCCAGCAGCTTAGGGACTGCGGGTTACAATGAGCAGTTCTTC
CDR3: CASSLGTAGYNEQFF

size: few
J: TRBJ1-1
V: TRBV7-9
D: NA
DNA: TGTGCCAGCAGCGGGAAAGGGGTGAACACTGAAGCTTTCTTT
CDR3: CASSGKGVNTEAFF

size: NA
J: TRBJ1-2
V: TRBV6-4
D: NA
DNA: TGTGCCAGCAGTGCTTACGGGGGGATAAACTATGGCTACACCTTC
CDR3: CASSAYGGINYGYTF

size: NA
J: TRBJ2-7
V: TRBV6-1
D: NA
DNA: TGTGCCAGCAGTGGGCGGGATCCCTCCTACGAGCAGTACTTC
CDR3: CASSGRDPSYEQYF

size: NA
J: TRBJ1-6
V: TRBV9
D: TRBD1
DNA: TGTGCCAGCAGCGTAGAAAAGGGGGCCGCCCTCCACTTT
CDR3: CASSVEKGAALHF

size: once
J: TRBJ2-3
V: TRBV25-1
D: TRBD1
DNA: TGTGCCAGCAGTGGGGGACAGGGTAGGACAGATACGCAGTATTTT
CDR3: CASSGGQGRTDTQYF

size: NA
J: TRBJ1-2
V: TRBV19
D: NA
DNA: TGTGCCAGTACCGTAGGGGTCGCTAACTATGGCTACACCTTC
CDR3: CASTVGVANYGYTF

size: NA
J: TRBJ1-4
V: TRBV25-1
D: NA
DNA: TGTGCCAGCAGTGAATATCGTGGCAGAAAGTATGAAAAACTGTTTTTT
CDR3: CASSEYRGRKYEKLFF

size: NA
J: TRBJ1-1
V: TRBV18
D: NA
DNA: TGTGCCAGCTCTCCGCAGGGGTTAACTGAAGCTTTCTTT
CDR3: CASSPQGLTEAFF

size: NA
J: TRBJ2-7
V: TRBV27
D: TRBD1
DNA: TGTGCCAGCAGACGACAGGGGAACTACGAGCAGTACTTC
CDR3: CASRRQGNYEQYF

size: NA
J: TRBJ1-5
V: TRBV9
D: TRBD1
DNA: TGTGCCAGCAGCGTAGGCCCCGGGACAGTTTATAGCAATCAGCCCCAGCATTTT
CDR3: CASSVGPGTVYSNQPQHF

size: NA
J: TRBJ2-4
V: TRBV30
D: NA
DNA: TGTGCCTGGAGTGTGCCCGGGAACATTCAGTACTTC
CDR3: CAWSVPGNIQYF

size: NA
J: TRBJ2-1
V: TRBV4-2
D: TRBD2
DNA: TGTGCCAGCAGCCACAGTCTAGCGGGAGGGTCGGATGAGCAGTTCTTC
CDR3: CASSHSLAGGSDEQFF

size: NA
J: TRBJ1-1
V: TRBV2
D: NA
DNA: TGTGCCAGCAGCTCGAGGTTGAAAGCTTTCTTT
CDR3: CASSSRLKAFF

size: few
J: TRBJ1-1
V: TRBV7-9
D: TRBD1
DNA: TGTGCCAGCGGCCGAGGACGATTGGGACAGGGGAAAAACACTGAAGCTTTCTTT
CDR3: CASGRGRLGQGKNTEAFF

size: NA
J: TRBJ1-5
V: TRBV7-2
D: NA
DNA: TGTGCCAGCGGCAGTTTTTATAGCAATCAGCCCCAGCATTTT
CDR3: CASGSFYSNQPQHF

size: NA
J: TRBJ2-1
V: TRBV6-1
D: NA
DNA: TGTGCCAGCAGTGAAGTAAAACTGATCAATGAGCAGTTCTTC
CDR3: CASSEVKLINEQFF

size: NA
J: TRBJ1-1
V: TRBV10-3
D: TRBD1
DNA: TGTGCCATCAGCCAGGAGACAGGGGTCCACACTGAAGCTTTCTTT
CDR3: CAISQETGVHTEAFF

size: NA
J: TRBJ2-1
V: TRBV4-1
D: TRBD1
DNA: TGCGCCAGCAGCCAGCTGGGACAGGGGGATCGGGGCCCTCTGTTCTTC
CDR3: CASSQLGQGDRGPLFF

size: NA
J: TRBJ1-2
V: TRBV6-6
D: NA
DNA: TGTGCCAGCAGTTACTCCTTGGGCGCGGGAGATGGCTACACCTTC
CDR3: CASSYSLGAGDGYTF

size: NA
J: TRBJ2-2
V: TRBV2
D: TRBD1
DNA: TGTGCCAGCAGGCACCAGGGGGCCGGGACCGGGGAGCTGTTTTTT
CDR3: CASRHQGAGTGELFF

size: NA
J: TRBJ1-2
V: TRBV10-3
D: NA
DNA: TGTGCCATCACCACCGGGACACTGTTCTATGGCTACACCTTC
CDR3: CAITTGTLFYGYTF

size: once
J: TRBJ2-5
V: TRBV28
D: TRBD2
DNA: TGTGCCAGCACTCAACGGGGTAGCGGGGGCGTATTGGAAACCCAGTACTTC
CDR3: CASTQRGSGGVLETQYF

size: NA
J: TRBJ2-3
V: TRBV5-1
D: NA
DNA: TGCGCCAGCAGCTACAGGCAGGGGAGCACAGATACGCAGTATTTT
CDR3: CASSYRQGSTDTQYF

size: NA
J: TRBJ2-1
V: TRBV27
D: TRBD1
DNA: TGTGCCAGCAGACTGACAGGGGGTAATGAGCAGTTCTTC
CDR3: CASRLTGGNEQFF

size: few
J: TRBJ1-1
V: TRBV7-8
D: TRBD1
DNA: TGTGCCAGCAGCCCGCGGACAGGAAACACTGAAGCTTTCTTT
CDR3: CASSPRTGNTEAFF

size: few
J: TRBJ1-1
V: TRBV27
D: NA
DNA: TGTGCCAGCAGTCTCGGACAAAACACTGAAGCTTTCTTT
CDR3: CASSLGQNTEAFF

size: once
J: TRBJ2-7
V: TRBV6-5
D: TRBD1
DNA: TGTGCCAGCAGCCGGAGACAGGGTCCCTACGAGCAGTACTTC
CDR3: CASSRRQGPYEQYF